This paragraph covers one T cell receptor (beta chain) sequence. This sample is part of a study of blood T cell repertoires in COVID-19. Whole-study context: From the United States, Italy and Spain came samples of acute and convalescent COVID-19. In each case, the material was cDNA or gDNA derived from T cells, B-cell-depleted T cells, or PBMCs.

In the original analysis: Amplification of reference gene primers was used by the study to estimate nucleated cell counts. TCRdb keeps only in-frame clones here, not all; method: immunoSEQ multiplex PCR. The D gene and trimming were derived from the DNA, and the V and J assignments and clone size from that table. The table includes 60,000 to 75,000 clones, around four fifths detected once. The CDR3 consists of 14 residues. Trimming shortened V by 0 bases and J by 6 bases, and 11 bases separated the two germline ends. Germline values: CDR1 MNHEY, CDR2 SVGAGI. The receptor's source is a human donor in a cohort sampled during active COVID-19. The rearrangement joins TRBV6-5 to TRBJ1-2; tentative D call: TRBD1 (5 bases). The sequencing sample was made of peripheral blood. The CDR3 DNA is TGTGCCAGCAGTTACTCGGGTTTAGGGGATGGCTACACCTTC. Translation gives CASSYSGLGDGYTF.